These 15 T cell receptor beta chains came from one sample sequenced in a study of Ad26.COV2.S vaccination and SARS-CoV-2 variants. TCRdb keeps only in-frame clones here, not all; method: immunoSEQ multiplex PCR. The table includes 450,000 to 550,000 clones, nearly 90% detected once. The treatment: around 19 received Ad26.COV2.S at low or high dose, single or two shots; about 5 received placebo; per-sample allocation not given. The investigators took samples on day 63 after the first vaccine or placebo injection. Here the sequenced sample was peripheral blood, taken in a trial of Ad26.COV2.S vaccine versus placebo. All receptors derive from a person aged 18-60 years who received the Ad26.COV2.S COVID-19 vaccine or a placebo.

The chain recombines TRBV5-6 with TRBJ2-7, with 9 bases that match TRBD2. The junction had 16 bases not matched to a gene; V was cut back by 2 bases and J by 4 bases. Germline values: CDR1 SGHDT, CDR2 YYEEEE. CDR3 length: 18 residues. The CDR3 here is CASSFGPETSGKGYEQYV. The CDR3 bases are TGTGCCAGCAGCTTCGGGCCAGAGACTAGCGGTAAGGGTTACGAGCAGTACGTC.

In regard to this clone: Other nucleotide sequences in the sample specify the same CDR3. The chain carries TRBV3-1 (or the pseudogene TRBV3-2) and TRBJ1-2; D call uncertain. V shed 0 bases and J shed 4 bases, with 9 bases lying between them. The CDR3 is 14 amino acids. Per the germline V gene, CDR1 is LGHDT and CDR2 is YNNKEL (reference sequence). CDR3 in amino acids: CASSQDIWGYGYTF. CDR3 nucleotide sequence: TGTGCCAGCAGCCAAGATATATGGGGCTATGGCTACACCTTC.

The table lists this clone with a count of one. The chain carries TRBV6-1 and TRBJ1-5; D possibly corresponds to TRBD1 (6 bases). This CDR3 has 16 residues. V was trimmed by 2 bases and J by 4 bases, leaving 15 bases between them. Germline V gene sequence: CDR1 MNHNS, CDR2 SASEGT. As DNA, the CDR3 is TGTGCCAGCAGTGAATGGCTAGGGGGTTGGAATCAGCCCCAGCATTTT. Amino acid sequence: CASSEWLGGWNQPQHF.

V is TRBV5-6 and J is TRBJ2-1; 8 bases match TRBD1. Trimming took 1 base from V and 8 from J; bases not matched to a gene: 8. This CDR3 comprises 15 residues. Per germline, CDR1 SGHDT and CDR2 YYEEEE. The CDR3 DNA sequence: TGTGCCAGCAGCTTGTCAGGCAGGGGGCCCGATGAGCAGTTCTTC. Encoded protein: CASSLSGRGPDEQFF.

This clone appeared a few times. The gene calls are TRBV27 and TRBJ1-5, with D unresolved. The CDR3 runs 15 residues. The V and J ends lost 6 bases and 4 bases respectively, with 16 bases between them. Germline assignment: CDR1 MNHEY and CDR2 SMNVEV (reference sequence). This chain's CDR3 is CASSLEGFENQPQHF. CDR3 bases: TGTGCCAGCAGCCTCGAAGGGTTCGAGAATCAGCCCCAGCATTTT.

The J gene is TRBJ2-2, the V gene TRBV24-1, with D possibly TRBD1 on 5 matching bases. The germline V gene has CDR1 KGHDR and CDR2 SFDVKD. V gave up 3 bases and J gave up 3 bases, with 16 bases separating them. This CDR3 contains 17 residues. CDR3 DNA sequence: TGTGCCACCAGTGATCTCAAAAGGGGTTCCGACACCGGGGAGCTGTTTTTT. Protein: CATSDLKRGSDTGELFF.

The gene calls are TRBV6-5 and TRBJ2-3, with a tentative D call TRBD1 (6 bases). Per germline, CDR1 MNHEY and CDR2 SVGAGI. The CDR3 is made up of 15 amino acids. The V gene lost 6 bases and the J gene lost 0 bases, with 13 bases spanning the gap. CDR3 protein: CASRITGTSTDTQYF. The DNA of the CDR3 is TGTGCCAGCAGGATTACAGGGACGAGCACAGATACGCAGTATTTT.

Turning to this clone: Germline and junction disagree at one end, which may indicate a read error. The genes are TRBV6-6 and TRBJ2-3; maybe TRBD1 (5 bases). Germline V gene lookup returns CDR1 MNHNY and CDR2 SVGAGI (reference sequence). This CDR3 contains 16 residues. The DNA for the CDR3 is TGTGCCAGCTCCCCTGTCCAGGGATTTTTCACAGATGCGCAGTATTTT. Translated: CASSPVQGFFTDAQYF.

This chain uses TRBV7-3 with TRBJ2-1; TRBD2 matches 7 bases. V lost 5 bases to trimming and J lost 7 bases; unmatched junction nucleotides: 8. There are 14 residues in the CDR3. CDR1 SGHTA and CDR2 FQGTGA come from the germline V gene. The CDR3 DNA reads TGTGCCAGCAGCCTCCTTGGGGGGGTGAATGAGCAGTTCTTC. Amino acids: CASSLLGGVNEQFF.

J is TRBJ1-2 and V is TRBV19; D is perhaps TRBD1 (6 bases). The V gene's germline CDR1 is LNHDA and CDR2 SQIVND (reference sequence). The CDR3 runs 13 residues. Trimming pared 3 bases from V and 4 bases from J, leaving 9 bases between. The CDR3 DNA reads as TGTGCCAGTAGTATTCCAGGGGCCTATGGCTACACCTTC. Its protein product is CASSIPGAYGYTF.

The genes are TRBV4-2 and TRBJ2-3, with D possibly being TRBD1 or TRBD2 (5 bases each). V lost 0 bases to trimming and J lost 6 bases, with 13 bases between them. Germline CDR1 reads LGHNA; CDR2 reads YNFKEQ. This CDR3 has 15 amino acids. CDR3 sequence: CASSQDRDRPDTQYF. CDR3 in DNA: TGTGCCAGCAGCCAAGATCGGGACCGACCGGATACGCAGTATTTT.

The V call is TRBV20-1, the J call TRBJ2-7; D is unclear. The CDR3 is made up of 13 amino acids. V was cut by 3 bases and J by 3 bases, with 12 bases left in between. Germline V lookup: CDR1 DFQATT, CDR2 SNEGSKA (reference sequence). The CDR3 here is CSASRAGIYEQYF. CDR3 bases: TGCAGTGCTAGTCGGGCCGGTATCTACGAGCAGTACTTC.

The chain uses TRBV28 and TRBJ2-1; unclear D gene. With 3 bases removed from V and 7 bases from J, the gap between germline ends came to 13 bases. This CDR3 contains 14 residues. Germline loops: CDR1 MDHEN, CDR2 SYDVKM. In DNA form, the CDR3 reads TGTGCCAGCAGTTTTTTGGTAGCCCTTAATGAGCAGTTCTTC. Translation: CASSFLVALNEQFF. The full variable domain, in which reference TRBV28 and TRBJ2-1 provide the parts outside the CDR3, is DVKVTQSSRYLVKRTGEKVFLECVQDMDHENMFWYRQDPGLGLRLIYFSYDVKMKEKGDIPEGYSVSREKKERFSLILESASTNQTSMYLCASSFLVALNEQFFGPGTRLTVL.

Comment on this clone: Other DNA sequences of this sample code for an identical CDR3. The V and J genes are TRBV9 and TRBJ1-1; the D is unclear. Germline assignment: CDR1 SGDLS and CDR2 YYNGEE. Between the trimmed V and J ends, which lost 0 bases and 4 bases, there was a span of 7 bases. The CDR3 contains 13 residues. The CDR3 coding sequence is TGTGCCAGCAGCGTAGGGGGTTCCACTGAAGCTTTCTTT. Translation gives CASSVGGSTEAFF.

Points on this clone: Germline is not matched at one junction end, which may reflect a read error. The chain recombines TRBV10-3 with TRBJ2-7, with TRBD1 matching over 9 bases. From germline, CDR1 is ENHRY and CDR2 SYGVKD. This CDR3 spans 14 amino acids. In nucleotides, the CDR3 is TGTGCCATCAATGAGGACAGGGGTGTACACGAGCAGTACTTC. Translating it yields CAINEDRGVHEQYF.